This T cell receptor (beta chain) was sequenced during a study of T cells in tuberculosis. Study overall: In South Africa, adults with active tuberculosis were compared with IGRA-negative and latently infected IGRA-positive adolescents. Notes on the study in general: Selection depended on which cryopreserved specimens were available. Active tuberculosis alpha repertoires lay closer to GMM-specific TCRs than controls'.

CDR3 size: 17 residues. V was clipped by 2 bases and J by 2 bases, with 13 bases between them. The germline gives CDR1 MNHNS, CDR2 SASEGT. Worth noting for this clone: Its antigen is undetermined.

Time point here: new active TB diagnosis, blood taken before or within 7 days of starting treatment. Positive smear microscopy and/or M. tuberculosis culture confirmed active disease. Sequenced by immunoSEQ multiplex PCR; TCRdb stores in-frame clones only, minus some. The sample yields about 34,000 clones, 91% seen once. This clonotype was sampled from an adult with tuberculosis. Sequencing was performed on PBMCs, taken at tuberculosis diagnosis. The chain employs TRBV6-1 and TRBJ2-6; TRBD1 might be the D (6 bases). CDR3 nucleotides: TGTGCCAGCAGTGAATATACAGGGCAAACTGGGGCCAACGTCCTGACTTTC. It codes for CASSEYTGQTGANVLTF.